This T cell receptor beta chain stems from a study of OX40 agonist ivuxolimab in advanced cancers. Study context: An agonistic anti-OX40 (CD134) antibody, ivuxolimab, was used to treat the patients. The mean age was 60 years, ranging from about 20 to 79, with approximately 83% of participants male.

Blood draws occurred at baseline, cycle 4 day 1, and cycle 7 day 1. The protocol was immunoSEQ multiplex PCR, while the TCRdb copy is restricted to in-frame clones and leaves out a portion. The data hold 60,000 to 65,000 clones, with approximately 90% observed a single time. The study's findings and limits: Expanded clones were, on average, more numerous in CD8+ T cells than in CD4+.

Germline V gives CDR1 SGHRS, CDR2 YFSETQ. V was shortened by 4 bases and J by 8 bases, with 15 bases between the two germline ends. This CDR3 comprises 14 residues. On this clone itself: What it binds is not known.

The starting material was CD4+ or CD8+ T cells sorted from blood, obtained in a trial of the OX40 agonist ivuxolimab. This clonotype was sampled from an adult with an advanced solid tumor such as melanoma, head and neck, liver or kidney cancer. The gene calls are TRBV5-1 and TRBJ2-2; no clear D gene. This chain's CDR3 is CASSVGTVGGELFF. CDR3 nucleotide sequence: TGCGCCAGCAGCGTCGGCACAGTTGGGGGGGAGCTGTTTTTT.